This T cell receptor (beta chain) is drawn from a study of T cell changes during pregnancy in multiple sclerosis. The CDR3 is 17 residues long. Germline values: CDR1 SGHAT, CDR2 FQNNGV. V lost 4 bases to trimming and J lost 8 bases, with 25 bases between them. Some clones are missing from TCRdb's copy, which holds only in-frame ones; the method was immunoSEQ multiplex PCR. The profile covers under 90,000 clones, with roughly nine tenths appearing a single time and around 1.5% taken by the ten largest. Sample: peripheral blood, taken in the second trimester of pregnancy. The chain links TRBV11-2 to TRBJ2-3; TRBD2 might be the D (6 bases). This TCR derives from a female donor in good health, enrolled as a control in a pregnancy study. CDR3 nucleotide sequence: TGTGCCAGCAGCTCGTATGACCTAGCTGGTTGGCGGGGTACGCAGTATTTT. Protein product: CASSSYDLAGWRGTQYF.